The following is a T cell receptor beta chain sequence with its context. There is no known antigen for this receptor. Base qualities are missing; no much larger clone stands one base away. TCRbeta CDR3 regions were amplified from genomic DNA by means of the immunoSEQ Assay, a bias-controlled multiplex PCR. From the authors' description of their analysis: The number of nucleated cells in each sample was estimated from the amplification of reference gene primers within the assay. To quantify the absolute abundance of each unique TCRbeta CDR3 rearrangement, sequence reads were collapsed and filtered. Productive Simpson clonality was computed per sample as the square root of Simpson's diversity index over productive rearrangements. This is the immuneACCESS table as TCRdb keeps it, with only in-frame sequences that have V and J called. A part of the clones is gone; compared with another copy, unresolved V genes explain less than half, and the rest is unexplained. The DNA gave D and trimming, while V, J and clone size come from that table. The sample table lists approximately 180,000 clones, almost 80% of them with a count of one. About 25% of the sample lies in the top ten.

This entry comes from a study of blood T cell repertoires in COVID-19 (dated by TCRdb to 2020 to 2022). About the full investigation: Samples from collaborators originated in the United States, Italy and Spain and spanned both the acute and convalescent phases of COVID-19. The material from the prospective study consisted of cDNA or gDNA derived from T cells, B-cell-depleted T cells, or PBMCs. The samples were drawn from the first 160 participants of the ongoing ImmuneRACE study and from 950 to 1,500 subjects provided by 6 global collaborators. Where HLA class I and class II types were available, the types were taken from metadata supplied by the sample provider, not from assay-based typing. Deeply sampled blood TCRbeta repertoires from subjects exposed to, actively infected with, or recovered from COVID-19 were included in the dataset. The repertoires were released in a freely available public database intended as a resource for research on the immune response to SARS-CoV-2. A de-identified subject ID, COVID-19 status, age in years and sex were almost always included in the sample metadata. The investigation overall reported the following: The amount of clinical and demographic metadata varied by source and participant and was provided uncurated.

The germline V and J ends show losses of 7 bases and 7 bases respectively, and no gene match explains 6 bases of the junction. The CDR3 measures 13 amino acids from cysteine to phenylalanine. Of the read, only the CDR3 DNA is kept; its 39 bases are in frame from base 1. Sequences MNHEY (CDR1) and SVGAGI (CDR2) are obtained from the germline V gene. Collaborating institutions collected whole blood in K2EDTA tubes following their own protocols. For TCRbeta analysis, collaborators shipped samples in one of three forms: frozen whole blood, isolated PBMCs, or DNA extracted from either of those sample types.

The receptor's source is a woman between 65 and 79 years old with acute or convalescent COVID-19. The V and J genes are TRBV6-5 and TRBJ1-4; 7 central bases correspond to TRBD1. Sequences were obtained from peripheral blood. The DNA sequence follows: TGTGCCAGCACAATAAGGGGGCGTGAAAAACTGTTTTTT. Its protein is CASTIRGREKLFF.